Presented here are 15 T cell receptor beta chains from one specimen sequenced in a study of blood T cell repertoires in COVID-19. The repertoire was sequenced with immunoSEQ multiplex PCR; TCRdb's copy has only in-frame clones and lacks some. The sample lists around 450,000 clones; 87% were seen once. The sequenced material came from PBMCs or T cells enriched from blood (not recorded which). These TCRs come from a young woman who had recovered from COVID-19.

The chain joins TRBV2 to TRBJ1-1, with a tentative D call TRBD1 (5 bases). The CDR3 extends over 14 amino acids. Between the trimmed V and J ends, which lost 6 bases and 1 base, there was a span of 12 bases. In germline, CDR1 is SNHLY, CDR2 FYNNEI. The chain's CDR3 is CASREGPPNTEAFF. The CDR3 nucleotides read TGTGCCAGCAGGGAGGGGCCTCCGAACACTGAAGCTTTCTTT.

J is TRBJ2-3 and V is TRBV19; D is undetermined. The CDR3 covers 13 residues. The ends were cut back, 4 bases at V and 2 bases at J, with 7 bases in the middle. CDR1 is LNHDA, CDR2 SQIVND, per germline (reference sequence). The chain's CDR3 is CASSRQVTDTQYF. As DNA, the CDR3 is TGTGCCAGTAGTAGGCAGGTCACAGATACGCAGTATTTT.

The chain links TRBV11-1 to TRBJ2-7; D gene unclear. The CDR3 loop spans 16 amino acids. V lost 2 bases and J lost 2, with 16 bases in between. Germline V gene data show CDR1 as SGHAT and CDR2 as FQDESV (reference sequence). The CDR3 loop reads CASSLYPGNAPYEQYF. The CDR3 DNA is TGTGCCAGCAGCTTATACCCGGGTAATGCTCCCTACGAGCAGTACTTC.

As concerns this clone: Other nucleotide sequences in the sample specify the same CDR3. V gene TRBV6-5 combines with J gene TRBJ1-1; 9 nucleotides agree with TRBD1. There are 13 residues in the CDR3. The V segment lost 5 bases and the J segment 5 bases; nucleotides outside the gene matches: 3. CDR1 MNHEY and CDR2 SVGAGI come from the germline V gene. The CDR3 DNA sequence: TGTGCCAGCAGTCCGGACAGGGGAACTGAAGCTTTCTTT. Translation: CASSPDRGTEAFF.

The chain has TRBV5-1 and TRBJ1-4; tentatively, D is TRBD1 (5 bases). The V gene lost 4 bases and the J gene lost 5 bases, with 12 bases spanning the gap. The germline V gene has CDR1 SGHRS and CDR2 YFSETQ. This CDR3 comprises 14 residues. CDR3 DNA sequence: TGCGCCAGCAGCCCCGGGGGGGGGAATGAAAAACTGTTTTTT. Translated: CASSPGGGNEKLFF.

The rearrangement uses TRBV2 and TRBJ2-2; the D gene is possibly TRBD1 (6 bases). The CDR3 spans 16 residues. Germline V gives CDR1 SNHLY, CDR2 FYNNEI. Trimming took 8 bases from V and 0 from J, leaving 16 bases between them. CDR3 in DNA: TGTGCCAGCGGTGCGGCTAGGACAGCGAACACCGGGGAGCTGTTTTTT. It codes for CASGAARTANTGELFF. Full variable domain (missing parts from reference TRBV2 and TRBJ2-2): EPEVTQTPSHQVTQMGQEVILRCVPISNHLYFYWYRQILGQKVEFLVSFYNNEISEKSEIFDDQFSVERPDGSNFTLKIRSTKLEDSAMYFCASGAARTANTGELFFGEGSRLTVL.

The chain links TRBV4-1 to TRBJ2-2; D is ambiguous. Trimming cost V 0 bases and J 4 bases, with 12 bases left between them. This CDR3 has 16 amino acids. The germline V gene has CDR1 MGHRA and CDR2 YSYEKL. The CDR3 loop is CASSQDRTTSTGELFF. DNA for the CDR3: TGCGCCAGCAGCCAAGATCGCACTACAAGCACCGGGGAGCTGTTTTTT.

The chain carries TRBV11-2 and TRBJ2-2; D possibly corresponds to TRBD2 (6 bases). Germline CDR1 reads SGHAT; CDR2 reads FQNNGV. The CDR3 extends over 17 amino acids. The ends were cut back, 5 bases at V and 5 bases at J, with 21 bases in the middle. The CDR3 loop is CASSARDSQRGTGELFF. DNA for the CDR3: TGTGCCAGCAGCGCTAGGGACTCCCAAAGGGGTACCGGGGAGCTGTTTTTT.

The J gene is TRBJ2-7, the V gene TRBV24-1; TRBD1 agrees at 7 bases. The CDR3 covers 14 residues. With 6 bases clipped from V and 0 bases from J, the junction kept 4 bases outside the gene matches. The V gene's germline CDR1 is KGHDR and CDR2 SFDVKD. CDR3 amino acids: CATSSGGSSYEQYF. CDR3 sequence (DNA): TGTGCCACCAGTTCAGGGGGAAGCTCCTACGAGCAGTACTTC.

Points on this clone: Other nucleotide sequences from this sample produce the same CDR3. The V and J genes are TRBV10-2 and TRBJ1-2; maybe TRBD1 (5 bases). Per germline, CDR1 WSHSY and CDR2 SAAADI. Trimming removed 0 bases from V and 4 bases from J, with 6 bases in between. The CDR3 extends over 13 amino acids. CDR3 in DNA: TGCGCCAGCAGTGAGTCAGGGGCCTATGGCTACACCTTC. The encoded protein is CASSESGAYGYTF.

The chain carries TRBV28 and TRBJ1-1; tentative D call: TRBD1 (5 bases). The CDR3 totals 15 residues. Looked up from germline, CDR1 is MDHEN and CDR2 is SYDVKM. Trimming left V 4 bases short and J 6 bases short, with 18 bases between. As DNA, the CDR3 is TGTGCCAGCAGTTCCTTACAGGACGTACTGGCTGAAGCTTTCTTT. Encoded protein: CASSSLQDVLAEAFF.

This chain connects TRBV18 to TRBJ2-1; possibly TRBD1 for D (5 bases). This CDR3 comprises 17 residues. The V end was cut by 1 base, the J end by 7 bases, with 20 bases between. Per germline, CDR1 KGHSH and CDR2 LQKENI. The CDR3 here is CASSPRTDSLSRNEQFF. CDR3 in DNA: TGTGCCAGCTCACCACGTACCGACAGCCTCTCTAGGAATGAGCAGTTCTTC.

The V gene is TRBV5-1, the J gene TRBJ2-7; D might be TRBD2 (5 bases). Germline assignment: CDR1 SGHRS and CDR2 YFSETQ. The CDR3 consists of 17 residues. V was pared by 2 bases and J by 2 bases, with 20 bases between. This chain's CDR3 is CASSFIARSGLTYEQYF. CDR3 DNA sequence: TGCGCCAGCAGCTTCATCGCCAGGAGCGGATTAACCTACGAGCAGTACTTC. Combining the CDR3 with reference TRBV5-1 and TRBJ2-7 gives the whole variable domain KAGVTQTPRYLIKTRGQQVTLSCSPISGHRSVSWYQQTPGQGLQFLFEYFSETQRNKGNFPGRFSGRQFSNSRSEMNVSTLELGDSALYLCASSFIARSGLTYEQYFGPGTRLTVT.

This clone was detected only a few times. The CDR3 nucleotides read TGCGCCAGCAGCTTGGAAGGGGCGCTCAGCACAGATACGCAGTATTTT. The encoded protein is CASSLEGALSTDTQYF. This chain connects TRBV5-1 to TRBJ2-3; the D gene is possibly TRBD1 (5 bases). CDR3 length equals 16 residues. Trimming cost V 0 bases and J 0 bases, with 11 bases left between them. The V gene's germline CDR1 is SGHRS and CDR2 YFSETQ.

Remarks on this clone: The sample contains more than one DNA sequence encoding this CDR3. The chain combines TRBV18 with TRBJ2-3; a weak D match, TRBD2 (6 bases). This CDR3 spans 15 amino acids. Germline CDR1 and CDR2: KGHSH and LQKENI. V lost 3 bases to trimming and J lost 1 base, with 11 bases between them. In nucleotides, the CDR3 is TGTGCCAGCTCACCCGGACCGGGGGGCACAGATACGCAGTATTTT. Translated, it gives CASSPGPGGTDTQYF.